This entry is about one TCR beta chain. Its antigen remains unknown. This entry comes from a study of human T cells and chemical hapten exposure. Study in general: DPC 0.01% went on the upper back by patch test, with reading at 6 days. Study observations and caveats: The study found expanded TCRs formed significantly more large CDR3 similarity clusters than controls. Since the donors had alopecia, their immune response may not be the same as that of healthy people.

Indicated time point: pre-sensitization, week 0. Indicated treatment: therapeutic diphenylcyclopropenone sensitization with weekly scalp DPC. Extraction of total RNA was performed on unfractionated whole blood. The CDR3 spans 13 residues. V gave up 8 bases and J gave up 7 bases, with 17 bases separating them. TCRdb fed the RACE reads into MiXCR, producing one record per CDR3 protein. The sample shows around 300,000 distinct CDR3 sequences, approximately 5% of them seen only once. This TCR derives from a young woman with alopecia areata. Some clones in this sample may be carry-over from other donors' samples. Material: whole blood, obtained in connection with sensitization to the hapten diphenylcyclopropenone (DPC). The V and J genes are TRBV12-3 or TRBV12-4 and TRBJ1-1; the D gene is possibly TRBD1 (6 bases). CDR3: CASSSDSIHEAFF. The CDR3 coding sequence is TGTGCCAGCTCTTCGGACAGTATCCATGAAGCTTTCTTT.